These T cell receptor beta chains were read from a single sample in a study of CD8+ T cells in alopecia areata. TCRdb keeps only in-frame clones here, not all; method: immunoSEQ multiplex PCR. The sample lists 20,000 to 30,000 clones; roughly 52% were seen once. Sequencing used NKG2D-high CD8+ T cells sorted from blood. The source is a human donor with alopecia areata. Both conserved end residues are part of each CDR3. D genes are given only for firm matches. Some rows have no size entry. The others give once, few or many, or a class for an expanded clone.

cdr3_nt cdr3_aa j_call v_call d_call clone_size
TGCGCCAGCAGCTTGGAAGGGACAGGGGGCCAGGAGACCCAGTACTTC CASSLEGTGGQETQYF TRBJ2-5 TRBV5-1 TRBD1 .
TGTGCCAGCAGCTACGCGACAGGGCACTTAGCTGAAGCTTTCTTT CASSYATGHLAEAFF TRBJ1-1 TRBV5-4 TRBD1 .
TGTGCCAGCAGCTTGGCTAGCGGGAGCTACGAGCAGTACTTC CASSLASGSYEQYF TRBJ2-7 TRBV7-8 TRBD2 .
TGTGCCAGCAGTGTGGGACAGGGAGAAAAACTGTTTTTT CASSVGQGEKLFF TRBJ1-4 TRBV6-5 TRBD1 .
TGTGCCAGCAGTTGGGGATTAGTAGAGGATACGCAGTATTTT CASSWGLVEDTQYF TRBJ2-3 TRBV27 . .
TGTGCCAGTAGTATACAGGGGGGTAGCAATCAGCCCCAGCATTTT CASSIQGGSNQPQHF TRBJ1-5 TRBV19 TRBD1 few
TGTGCCAGCAGTATGACAGATAACTATGGCTACACCTTC CASSMTDNYGYTF TRBJ1-2 TRBV6-1 . .
TGCGCCAGCAGCTTGAGCCGGGGAGGGGGAAACACCATATATTTT CASSLSRGGGNTIYF TRBJ1-3 TRBV5-1 . .
TGTGCCAGCAGTTCAACGACAGGGGTGAACACTGAAGCTTTCTTT CASSSTTGVNTEAFF TRBJ1-1 TRBV7-9 TRBD1 once
TGTGCCAGTAGTATAGTGATCGGGGGAAGCTACGAGCAGTACTTC CASSIVIGGSYEQYF TRBJ2-7 TRBV19 . .
TGCGCCAGCAGCCAAGAGAGTTGTGACAGATGTAGTCTGGGCTACACCTTC CASSQESCDRCSLGYTF TRBJ1-2 TRBV4-1 . .
TGTGCCAGCACCAATACCGGCGAGACCCAGTACTTC CASTNTGETQYF TRBJ2-5 TRBV5-4 . once
TGTGCCAGCAGTTACTCCGGGAGCGCTGAAGCTTTCTTT CASSYSGSAEAFF TRBJ1-1 TRBV6-5 . .
TGTGCCAGCAGTTTAATGGGAAATCAGCCCCAGCATTTT CASSLMGNQPQHF TRBJ1-5 TRBV27 . .
TGTGCCAGCAGCTTAGGGGGACTAGCTTACGATGAGCAGTTCTTC CASSLGGLAYDEQFF TRBJ2-1 TRBV11-3 TRBD2 few
TGCGCCAGCAGCTTGGTGCCTGACGGGAACACTGAAGCTTTCTTT CASSLVPDGNTEAFF TRBJ1-1 TRBV5-1 . once
TGCGCCAGCAGCCAAGGTGTGAACCAAGAGACCCAGTACTTC CASSQGVNQETQYF TRBJ2-5 TRBV4-1 . few
TGTGCCAGCAGCTTTACTACCGGGGAGGCCAATGAGCAGTTCTTC CASSFTTGEANEQFF TRBJ2-1 TRBV13 . .
TGCGCCAGCACTACAAGCGTTGGGGCAGCTTACAATGAGCAGTTCTTC CASTTSVGAAYNEQFF TRBJ2-1 TRBV4-1 . .
TGTGCCAGCAGTTTAGGGCAGGCTACTTATGCGTCCGGGGAGCTGTTTTTT CASSLGQATYASGELFF TRBJ2-2 TRBV28 . .
TGCGCCAGCAGCTTGGGACGGGACAGAATCAAGCAAGCTTTCTTT CASSLGRDRIKQAFF TRBJ1-1 TRBV5-1 TRBD1 .
TGTGCCAGCAGTCTTCGGGGGATTTCCTACGAGCAGTACTTC CASSLRGISYEQYF TRBJ2-7 TRBV28 . .
TGCGCCAGCAGCCCTATACCTCACGACAGGGGCGCTAAGGAAGCTTTCTTT CASSPIPHDRGAKEAFF TRBJ1-1 TRBV5-1 TRBD1 few
TGCGCCAGCAGCCAAGATCCTGGGCCCACCTATGGCTACACCTTC CASSQDPGPTYGYTF TRBJ1-2 TRBV4-1 . .
TGTGCCAGCGGTACAGGGGGAGGGTACGAGCAGTACTTC CASGTGGGYEQYF TRBJ2-7 TRBV27 . .
TGTGCCAGCAGTTACCTATGGGGACGGGTAAATCAGCCCCAGCATTTT CASSYLWGRVNQPQHF TRBJ1-5 TRBV6-6 . few
TGTGCCAGCAGTTACTCGAAAACGAGTGAAAAACTGTTTTTT CASSYSKTSEKLFF TRBJ1-4 TRBV6-5 . .
TGTGCCAGCAGTTTATTTGGGACTTCCTCAGGTTTCGCCAACGTCCTGACTTTC CASSLFGTSSGFANVLTF TRBJ2-6 TRBV28 . .
TGTGCCAGCGGACCTTCGGACACTGAAGCTTTCTTT CASGPSDTEAFF TRBJ1-1 TRBV11-1 . .
TGTGCCAGCAGTCTGTCCGCGGGAGTCAGCAATGAGCAGTTCTTC CASSLSAGVSNEQFF TRBJ2-1 TRBV7-2 TRBD2 many
TGTGCCAGCAGTTTGGAGGGTTGGGAGACCCAGTACTTC CASSLEGWETQYF TRBJ2-5 TRBV28 . few
TGTGCCAGCGGAACCTGGGAGCAGTACTTC CASGTWEQYF TRBJ2-7 TRBV6-1 . .
TGTGCCAGCAGCCCGACAGGGGCGTACGAGCAGTACTTC CASSPTGAYEQYF TRBJ2-7 TRBV27 TRBD1 few
TGTGCCAGCAGTCCACAGGGGAGCTCCTACAATGAGCAGTTCTTC CASSPQGSSYNEQFF TRBJ2-1 TRBV6-4 TRBD1 .
TGTGCCAGCAGTTCCAGCCACTATGGCTACACCTTC CASSSSHYGYTF TRBJ1-2 TRBV27 . .
TGTGCCAGTATTAAAGGAAGGGTGTCCTCCTACGAGCAGTACTTC CASIKGRVSSYEQYF TRBJ2-7 TRBV28 . .
TGTGCCATCAGTACCCCTAGCGAACCCACAGATACGCAGTATTTT CAISTPSEPTDTQYF TRBJ2-3 TRBV10-3 . .
TGTGCCAGCAGTTTAGGTACGGCGGGACTCTCCTACGAGCAGTACTTC CASSLGTAGLSYEQYF TRBJ2-7 TRBV28 . .
TGCGCCAGCAGCTTAGATCAACAGGGGGCGAACCCTCTTGCAACTAATGAAAAACTGTTTTTT CASSLDQQGANPLATNEKLFF TRBJ1-4 TRBV5-1 TRBD1 few
TGTGCCAGCAGCCCGCCGGGGGTGGCCCTTATGGGGGAGCTGTTTTTT CASSPPGVALMGELFF TRBJ2-2 TRBV7-9 . .
TGTGCCAGCAGTTTTTCGTCTCCGGGGGCAGAGTATTTT CASSFSSPGAEYF TRBJ2-3 TRBV27 . .
TGTGCCAGCAGTTTGTGGACAGGGGAAGGCTACACCTTC CASSLWTGEGYTF TRBJ1-2 TRBV27 TRBD1 few
TGTGCCAGCAGCTGGAACCCAACCGGGGAGCTGTTTTTT CASSWNPTGELFF TRBJ2-2 TRBV5-5 . few
TGTGCCAGCAGTACGCCAAGGGGGGCCTCCTACGAGCAGTACTTC CASSTPRGASYEQYF TRBJ2-7 TRBV6-1 . few
TGCGCCAGCAGCTCGGGCCCAACCTACGAGCAGTACTTC CASSSGPTYEQYF TRBJ2-7 TRBV5-1 . once